These 21 T cell receptor beta chains came from one sample sequenced in a study of CD8 T cells in Susac syndrome. Reverse transcription of roughly 0.45 to 1 ug RNA was performed with random hexamers. TCRdb called the immunoSEQ multiplex PCR reads again in MiXCR, with one record for every CDR3 protein. The sample yields 300,000 or so distinct CDR3 sequences, about 91% seen once. Sequencing used CD4+ T cells from PBMCs. The receptors derive from a human donor with multiple sclerosis.

This clonotype has just a few counts. V usage is TRBV20-1 and J usage is TRBJ2-5; D is uncertain. Germline assignment: CDR1 DFQATT and CDR2 SNEGSKA (reference sequence). CDR3 size: 11 residues. V gave up 5 bases and J gave up 0 bases, with 4 bases separating them. CDR3: CSAENQETQYF. CDR3 in DNA: TGCAGTGCTGAGAACCAAGAGACCCAGTACTTC.

The chain recombines TRBV5-1 with TRBJ2-3, with TRBD2 as a possible D gene (5 bases). This CDR3 spans 14 amino acids. Germline V gene sequence: CDR1 SGHRS, CDR2 YFSETQ. With 4 bases removed from V and 5 bases from J, the gap between germline ends came to 14 bases. The CDR3 protein is CASSPMRAEDTQYF. For the CDR3, the DNA is TGCGCCAGCAGCCCAATGAGGGCGGAAGATACGCAGTATTTT.

The genes are TRBV23-1 and TRBJ1-2; maybe TRBD1 (6 bases). TRBV23-1 is sorted into the ORF group, with uncertain function. V lost 7 bases to trimming and J lost 8 bases, with 20 bases between them. The CDR3 is 14 residues long. In DNA, the CDR3 is TGCGCCAGCACCTCGGGGCAGGGGAATGAAGGCTACACCTTC. This translates into CASTSGQGNEGYTF.

V is TRBV29-1 and J is TRBJ1-3; TRBD1 agrees at 7 bases. CDR3 length equals 12 residues. The germline CDR1 and CDR2 sequences are SQVTM and ANQGSEA. V lost 6 bases, J lost 4 bases, and 3 bases stayed unmatched. The CDR3 coding sequence is TGCAGCGTACGGGACAGAGGAAACACCATATATTTT. Translation: CSVRDRGNTIYF.

The rearrangement uses TRBV7-9 and TRBJ2-5; 12 bases are shared with TRBD2. The CDR3 spans 17 residues. Germline V gene sequence: CDR1 SEHNR, CDR2 FQNEAQ (reference sequence). The J segment lost 5 bases and the V segment lost 1 base, leaving 8 bases of the junction unmatched. As DNA, the CDR3 is TGTGCCAGCAGCTTAGGGGAGACTAGCGGGAGTTCGGAGACCCAGTACTTC. This sequence encodes CASSLGETSGSSETQYF. Looking up the rest from reference TRBV7-9 and TRBJ2-5 gives the full variable domain: DTGVSQNPRHKITKRGQNVTFRCDPISEHNRLYWYRQTLGQGPEFLTYFQNEAQLEKSRLLSDRFSAERPKGSFSTLEIQRTEQGDSAMYLCASSLGETSGSSETQYFGPGTRLLVL.

The chain has TRBV25-1 and TRBJ1-2; D call uncertain. Germline CDR1 is MGHDK and CDR2 is SYGVNS. V gave up 4 bases and J gave up 7 bases, with 13 bases separating them. The CDR3 totals 13 residues. The CDR3 nucleotides are TGTGCCAGCAGTGTAACTCCAAAAGGTGGCTACACCTTC. It encodes CASSVTPKGGYTF.

CDR3 region: CASSLGDGYTF. The CDR3 nucleotides read TGTGCCAGTAGTCTGGGCGATGGCTACACCTTC. The rearrangement uses TRBV19 and TRBJ1-2; no clear D. The CDR3 has 11 amino acids. Germline CDR1 reads LNHDA; CDR2 reads SQIVND (reference sequence). V lost 5 bases and J lost 6, with 7 bases in between. The full variable domain, in which reference TRBV19 and TRBJ1-2 provide the parts outside the CDR3, is DGGITQSPKYLFRKEGQNVTLSCEQNLNHDAMYWYRQDPGQGLRLIYYSQIVNDFQKGDIAEGYSVSREKKESFPLTVTSAQKNPTAFYLCASSLGDGYTFGSGTRLTVV.

This chain links TRBV7-3 with TRBJ2-2; TRBD2 matches at 7 bases. J gave up 4 bases and V 2 bases, and 4 bases lay outside the gene matches. CDR1 and CDR2 from the germline V gene are SGHTA and FQGTGA. This CDR3 is built from 15 residues. The CDR3 DNA reads TGTGCCAGCAGCTTATTGGGCGGGAGCACCGGGGAGCTGTTTTTT. Translating gives CASSLLGGSTGELFF.

This clonotype was observed once. V is TRBV6-1 and J is TRBJ1-2; TRBD1 agrees at 9 bases. Germline lookup yields CDR1 MNHNS and CDR2 SASEGT. The CDR3 has 18 amino acids. With V trimmed by 4 bases and J by 2 bases, 14 bases remained unmatched. This CDR3 is CASSGRPGTGKGNYGYTF. CDR3 nucleotides: TGTGCCAGCAGTGGCCGTCCCGGGACAGGGAAAGGAAACTATGGCTACACCTTC.

The chain employs TRBV7-9 and TRBJ2-1, with TRBD2 as a possible D gene (5 bases). Germline CDR1 SEHNR, CDR2 FQNEAQ (reference sequence). The germline V and J ends were trimmed by 5 bases and 14 bases, with 16 bases remaining between them. The CDR3 covers 12 residues. For the CDR3, the DNA is TGTGCCAGCAGCGGACCCGGGCCCGGGGAGTTCTTC. This codes for CASSGPGPGEFF.

This chain uses TRBV6-5 with TRBJ2-4; perhaps TRBD2 as D (5 bases). This CDR3 has 16 residues. The V and J ends lost 3 bases and 1 base respectively, with 13 bases between them. Germline loops: CDR1 MNHEY, CDR2 SVGAGI. CDR3 residues: CASSYRSGGAKNIQYF. The CDR3 DNA sequence: TGTGCCAGCAGTTATCGTTCCGGCGGGGCCAAAAACATTCAGTACTTC.

V is TRBV29-1 and J is TRBJ2-3; 11 bases are shared with TRBD2. Germline V gene lookup returns CDR1 SQVTM and CDR2 ANQGSEA. The CDR3 totals 13 residues. V dropped 6 bases and J dropped 3; count of bases not matched to a gene: 2. CDR3 protein: CSVLAGGTDTQYF. CDR3 DNA sequence: TGCAGCGTGTTAGCGGGAGGGACAGATACGCAGTATTTT.

The chain carries TRBV20-1 and TRBJ1-5, with D possibly being TRBD1 (5 bases). The germline CDR1 and CDR2 sequences are DFQATT and SNEGSKA (reference sequence). This CDR3 has 14 amino acids. Trimming stripped 0 bases from V and 1 base from J, with 7 bases between. CDR3 DNA sequence: TGCAGTGCTAGAGACCCAGGGAGCAATCAGCCCCAGCATTTT. This gives the protein CSARDPGSNQPQHF.

The chain couples TRBV10-3 to TRBJ2-5; TRBD2 aligns across 11 bases. V shed 5 bases and J 3 bases; nucleotides not matched to a gene: 2. Germline CDR1 ENHRY, CDR2 SYGVKD. The CDR3 covers 14 residues. The CDR3 region has the DNA TGTGCCATCAGTCCTAGCGGGAGGAAAGAGACCCAGTACTTC. It codes for CAISPSGRKETQYF.

The chain joins TRBV7-2 to TRBJ1-5; 10 nucleotides agree with TRBD1. This CDR3 region has 14 residues. The germline V gene encodes CDR1 SGHTA and CDR2 FQGNSA. The trim removed 8 bases at V and 7 bases at J, leaving 8 bases unmatched. The CDR3 DNA sequence: TGTGCCAGCGACTACGGGACAGGGGTGCAGCCCCAGCATTTT. Protein: CASDYGTGVQPQHF.

This chain links TRBV25-1 with TRBJ1-5; no reliable D call. Per the germline V gene, CDR1 is MGHDK and CDR2 is SYGVNS. The CDR3 sequence is 13 residues long. Trimming stripped 3 bases from V and 2 bases from J, with 5 bases between. The chain's CDR3 is CASSDSRNQPQHF. For the CDR3, the DNA is TGTGCCAGCAGTGACAGCCGCAATCAGCCCCAGCATTTT.

The genes are TRBV6-5 and TRBJ2-7, with 7 bases lining up with TRBD2. With 0 bases clipped from V and 2 bases from J, the junction kept 7 bases outside the gene matches. Germline V gene lookup returns CDR1 MNHEY and CDR2 SVGAGI. CDR3 size: 16 residues. The CDR3 bases are TGTGCCAGCAGTTACTCTCGCGGGGGAGGTACCTACGAGCAGTACTTC. Translation: CASSYSRGGGTYEQYF.

The chain carries TRBV4-1 and TRBJ1-1; D is unresolved. The CDR3 sequence is 15 residues long. The germline V gene encodes CDR1 MGHRA and CDR2 YSYEKL. V lost 4 bases to trimming and J lost 3 bases, with 15 bases between them. CDR3: CASSPGWGSDTEAFF. The CDR3 region has the DNA TGCGCCAGCAGCCCCGGTTGGGGTTCGGACACTGAAGCTTTCTTT.

The chain recombines TRBV2 with TRBJ1-3; the D is unclear. Trimming cost V 2 bases and J 3 bases, with 8 bases left between them. The CDR3 sequence is 14 residues long. From germline, CDR1 is SNHLY and CDR2 FYNNEI. This chain's CDR3 is CASSEKGFGNTIYF. As DNA, the CDR3 is TGTGCCAGCAGTGAAAAAGGGTTTGGAAACACCATATATTTT.

This chain connects TRBV27 to TRBJ2-1; D is possibly TRBD2 (7 bases). Germline assignment: CDR1 MNHEY and CDR2 SMNVEV (reference sequence). V was clipped by 2 bases and J by 3 bases, with 14 bases between them. The CDR3 is 16 residues long. The CDR3 DNA sequence: TGTGCCAGCAGTTTAATGGCGGGGGCTAACTACAATGAGCAGTTCTTC. This translates into CASSLMAGANYNEQFF.

The genes are TRBV6-5 and TRBJ1-1, with D unclear. Germline CDR1 and CDR2: MNHEY and SVGAGI. Trimming took off 0 bases at V and 0 bases at J, with 8 bases between the two ends. This CDR3 contains 15 residues. CDR3 in amino acids: CASSYSGRLNTEAFF. For the CDR3, the DNA is TGTGCCAGCAGTTACTCGGGCAGATTGAACACTGAAGCTTTCTTT.